The clone carrying this TCR beta chain has at least ten counts. The sample originates from a study of read filtering for tumor transcriptome and immune sequencing. Molecular barcoded adaptors covering alpha/delta and beta/gamma chains were used on around 400 ng RNA. Each CDR3 protein is one row after TCRdb ran MiXCR on the reads. This repertoire shows about 54,000 distinct CDR3 sequences, around 12% found once; its top ten account for 16%. This CDR3 has 15 amino acids. Trimming shortened V by 6 bases and J by 2 bases, and 17 bases separated the two germline ends. The sequence was obtained from a donor at least 40 years old with multiple myeloma. V usage is TRBV12-3 or TRBV12-4 and J usage is TRBJ2-7; D uncertain. The sequencing input was a population of CD138-negative cells sorted from bone marrow. CDR3 amino acids: CASRAGFSPTYEQYF. The CDR3 bases are TGTGCCAGCAGAGCCGGGTTTTCTCCCACCTACGAGCAGTACTTC.